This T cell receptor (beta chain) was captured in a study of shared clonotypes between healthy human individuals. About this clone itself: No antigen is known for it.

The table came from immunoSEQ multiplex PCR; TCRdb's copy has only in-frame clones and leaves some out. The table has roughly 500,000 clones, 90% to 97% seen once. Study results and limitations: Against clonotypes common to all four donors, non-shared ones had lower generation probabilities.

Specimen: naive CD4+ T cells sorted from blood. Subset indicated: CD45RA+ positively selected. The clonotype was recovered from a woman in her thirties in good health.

Here the CDR3 DNA reads TGTGCCACCAAGGCAGGGCCCGCCGAGCAGTACTTC. It yields the protein CATKAGPAEQYF. V gene TRBV28 combines with J gene TRBJ2-7, with D possibly TRBD1 on 5 matching bases. With 10 bases removed from V and 6 bases from J, the gap between germline ends came to 16 bases. The germline CDR1 and CDR2 sequences are MDHEN and SYDVKM. CDR3 length: 12 amino acids. Full variable domain (missing parts from reference TRBV28 and TRBJ2-7): DVKVTQSSRYLVKRTGEKVFLECVQDMDHENMFWYRQDPGLGLRLIYFSYDVKMKEKGDIPEGYSVSREKKERFSLILESASTNQTSMYLCATKAGPAEQYFGPGTRLTVT.